This passage covers 20 T cell receptor beta chains from one sample sequenced in a study of T-cell reconstitution after alpha-beta-depleted transplantation in children. Library preparation (for TCRbeta) was performed with unique molecular identifiers. TCRdb re-analysed the PCR reads in MiXCR, keeping a single row per CDR3 protein. The repertoire holds about 230,000 distinct CDR3 sequences, with 9.7% as singletons. Sample: PBMCs from the stem cell graft donor, taken from the stem cell graft. The source is a human donor who donated a stem cell graft to a child with SCID.

Relative to its sample, this clonotype is medium-sized (0.01 to 0.1%). The CDR3 protein is CSANRNYGYTF. In nucleotides, the CDR3 is TGCAGTGCTAACCGGAACTATGGCTACACCTTC. J is TRBJ1-2 and V is TRBV20-1; D unclear. Deletions cut 4 bases from V and 2 bases from J, with 5 bases between. The CDR3 has 11 amino acids. The germline V gene encodes CDR1 DFQATT and CDR2 SNEGSKA (reference sequence).

This clonotype was observed many times. The gene calls are TRBV10-3 and TRBJ2-1, with D possibly being TRBD2 (7 bases). With 4 bases removed from V and 4 bases from J, the gap between germline ends came to 11 bases. This CDR3 has 14 residues. Germline values: CDR1 ENHRY, CDR2 SYGVKD. CDR3 DNA: TGTGCCATCAGTGCGGGGGGCACTTACAATGAGCAGTTCTTC. Amino acid sequence: CAISAGGTYNEQFF.

In regard to this clonotype: One end of the junction is discordant with germline, which a read error may explain. This rearrangement joins TRBV5-6 to TRBJ1-2; 9 bases match TRBD1. The germline V gene has CDR1 SGHDT and CDR2 YYEEEE. The CDR3 sequence is 13 residues long. The CDR3 spells CASSFTGGYGYAF. For the CDR3, the DNA is TGTGCCAGCAGCTTTACAGGGGGCTATGGCTACGCCTTC.

Notes on this clonotype: A much larger clone differs by one base, so this may be a read error. This chain uses TRBV7-3 with TRBJ1-2, with D possibly being TRBD1 (6 bases). CDR1 is SGHTA, CDR2 FQGTGA, per germline. The germline V and J ends were trimmed by 2 bases and 12 bases, with 19 bases remaining between them. This CDR3 has 14 residues. For the CDR3, the DNA is TGTGCCAGCAGCTTAGGGCAGGGAATTGGGGGCCACACCTTC. Protein product: CASSLGQGIGGHTF. The whole variable domain, remainder taken from reference TRBV7-3 and TRBJ1-2, is GAGVSQTPSNKVTEKGKYVELRCDPISGHTALYWYRQSLGQGPEFLIYFQGTGAADDSGLPNDRFFAVRPEGSVSTLKIQRTERGDSAVYLCASSLGQGIGGHTFGSGTRLTVV.

This clonotype occurred many times. This chain joins TRBV5-4 and TRBJ1-1; possible D gene TRBD1, 5 bases. Germline values: CDR1 SGHNT, CDR2 YYREEE (reference sequence). The CDR3 contains 15 residues. Trimming removed 5 bases from V and 1 base from J, with 15 bases in between. The CDR3 loop is CASREWGLTNTEAFF. The CDR3 DNA reads TGTGCCAGCAGAGAATGGGGACTTACGAACACTGAAGCTTTCTTT.

This clonotype occurred many times. V is TRBV20-1 and J is TRBJ1-1; TRBD1 is a possible D gene (5 bases). This CDR3 region has 16 residues. The germline V and J ends were trimmed by 0 bases and 4 bases, with 18 bases remaining between them. From germline, CDR1 is DFQATT and CDR2 SNEGSKA (reference sequence). CDR3 in amino acids: CSARDRANQGATEAFF. The CDR3 DNA reads TGCAGTGCTAGAGATCGGGCAAATCAAGGGGCCACTGAAGCTTTCTTT.

The genes are TRBV18 and TRBJ2-3, with 10 bases matching TRBD2. Germline V gene lookup returns CDR1 KGHSH and CDR2 LQKENI. This CDR3 region has 15 residues. The ends lost 5 bases at V and 1 base at J; junction bases unmatched: 3. CDR3 loop: CASSERGGRTDTQYF. DNA of the CDR3: TGTGCCAGCTCAGAGCGGGGGGGCCGCACAGATACGCAGTATTTT.

This clonotype was seen ten or more times. V gene TRBV15 combines with J gene TRBJ1-1; possibly TRBD1 for D (5 bases). Germline V gives CDR1 LNHNV, CDR2 YYDKDF (reference sequence). The CDR3 runs to 14 residues. Trimming stripped 0 bases from V and 6 bases from J, with 11 bases between. The CDR3 DNA sequence: TGTGCCACCAGCAGAGAAGGGACCAAACCTGAAGCTTTCTTT. Translating it yields CATSREGTKPEAFF.

V and J are TRBV7-9 and TRBJ1-1; D is perhaps TRBD1 (6 bases). This CDR3 comprises 12 residues. V lost 3 bases to trimming and J lost 7 bases, with 9 bases between them. CDR1 is SEHNR and CDR2 is FQNEAQ in the germline V gene (reference sequence). CDR3 in amino acids: CASSLGGLEAFF. The DNA of the CDR3 is TGTGCCAGCAGCTTGGGGGGCCTTGAAGCTTTCTTT.

V and J are TRBV9 and TRBJ1-2, with 9 bases matching TRBD1. Germline trimming cut 3 bases from V and 9 bases from J; bases unmatched to any gene: 15. This CDR3 has 16 amino acids. Germline CDR1 and CDR2: SGDLS and YYNGEE. CDR3 residues: CASSARGDRDAFRYTF. Written as DNA, the CDR3 is TGTGCCAGCAGCGCTCGGGGGGACAGGGACGCTTTTCGCTACACCTTC.

CDR3 in amino acids: CASSKARGGGNEQFF. The CDR3 DNA sequence: TGTGCCAGCAGCAAAGCGCGGGGGGGCGGCAATGAGCAGTTCTTC. The chain carries TRBV21-1 and TRBJ2-1; TRBD1, as called in the table, went unchecked against the DNA. TRBV21-1 is deemed a pseudogene. CDR3 length: 15 amino acids.

The genes are TRBV30 and TRBJ1-2, with D hard to call. Trimming shortened V by 1 base and J by 5 bases, and 8 bases separated the two germline ends. Germline V CDR1 and CDR2: GTSNPN, SVGIG (reference sequence). This CDR3 has 12 amino acids. The CDR3 sequence is CAWSGPGYGYTF. The CDR3 DNA reads as TGTGCCTGGAGTGGCCCGGGATATGGCTACACCTTC. The variable domain in full, completed from reference TRBV30 and TRBJ1-2, reads SQTIHQWPATLVQPVGSPLSLECTVEGTSNPNLYWYRQAAGRGLQLLFYSVGIGQISSEVPQNLSASRPQDRQFILSSKKLLLSDSGFYLCAWSGPGYGYTFGSGTRLTVV.

J is TRBJ1-2 and V is TRBV5-5; D is unresolved. This CDR3 region has 16 residues. Germline CDR1 is SGHKS and CDR2 is YYEKEE (reference sequence). Trimming took 4 bases from V and 4 from J, leaving 20 bases between them. The CDR3 nucleotides are TGTGCCAGCAGCCCCAGACCCGGGATGACTACCTATGGCTACACCTTC. Translated: CASSPRPGMTTYGYTF. Filled out from reference TRBV5-5 and TRBJ1-2, the complete variable domain reads DAGVTQSPTHLIKTRGQQVTLRCSPISGHKSVSWYQQVLGQGPQFIFQYYEKEERGRGNFPDRFSARQFPNYSSELNVNALLLGDSALYLCASSPRPGMTTYGYTFGSGTRLTVV.

At least ten counts were recorded for this clonotype. The chain employs TRBV20-1 and TRBJ1-1; 8 nucleotides agree with TRBD1. The V gene's germline CDR1 is DFQATT and CDR2 SNEGSKA (reference sequence). V shed 0 bases, J shed 10 bases, and the junction held 4 bases outside the gene matches. CDR3 length equals 12 residues. The CDR3 nucleotides are TGCAGTGCTAGAGAGGACAGGGATCGAGCTTTCTTT. As protein: CSAREDRDRAFF.

At least ten counts were recorded for this clonotype. The chain links TRBV12-3 or TRBV12-4 to TRBJ2-2, with 8 bases matching TRBD1. V lost 6 bases to trimming and J lost 6 bases; unmatched junction nucleotides: 6. The CDR3 extends over 14 amino acids. The CDR3 sequence is CASSLDREAGELFF. The CDR3 nucleotides read TGTGCCAGCAGCTTGGACAGGGAGGCCGGGGAGCTGTTTTTT.

There are many counts of this clonotype. This chain links TRBV5-1 with TRBJ2-3, with 7 bases identical to TRBD1. Germline V gene data show CDR1 as SGHRS and CDR2 as YFSETQ. V gave up 4 bases and J gave up 2 bases; unmatched junction bases: 7. This CDR3 has 15 residues. The CDR3 bases are TGCGCCAGCAGCGAGGGGACAGCCTACACAGATACGCAGTATTTT. Translated: CASSEGTAYTDTQYF.

This clonotype was observed a few times. V usage is TRBV7-2 and J usage is TRBJ1-2; 7 bases align to TRBD1. CDR1 is SGHTA and CDR2 is FQGNSA in the germline V gene. This CDR3 has 13 amino acids. V was pared by 6 bases and J by 6 bases, with 7 bases of the junction left unmatched. CDR3 sequence (DNA): TGTGCCAGCAGTCCCGGGACAGCCAATGGCTACACCTTC. This codes for CASSPGTANGYTF.

This clonotype was seen at least ten times. This CDR3 is CASRNGTLGSTDTQYF. In DNA, the CDR3 is TGTGCCAGCAGGAACGGGACACTCGGAAGCACAGATACGCAGTATTTT. This chain connects TRBV2 to TRBJ2-3; tentatively, D is TRBD1 (6 bases). Per germline, CDR1 SNHLY and CDR2 FYNNEI. The CDR3 is 16 residues long. V was pared by 6 bases and J by 0 bases, with 16 bases between. Looking up the rest from reference TRBV2 and TRBJ2-3 gives the full variable domain: EPEVTQTPSHQVTQMGQEVILRCVPISNHLYFYWYRQILGQKVEFLVSFYNNEISEKSEIFDDQFSVERPDGSNFTLKIRSTKLEDSAMYFCASRNGTLGSTDTQYFGPGTRLTVL.

The gene calls are TRBV5-4 and TRBJ2-2, with 8 bases matching TRBD2. V lost 4 bases and J lost 8; bases outside the gene matches: 10. Germline V gives CDR1 SGHNT, CDR2 YYREEE (reference sequence). The CDR3 totals 15 residues. The CDR3 DNA reads TGTGCCAGCAGCCCGGGACTAGGGTCCTGGGGGGAGCTGTTTTTT. Its translation is CASSPGLGSWGELFF.

In its sample, this clonotype was seen many times. The chain employs TRBV20-1 and TRBJ2-7; 8 nucleotides align to TRBD1. The V and J ends lost 2 bases and 5 bases, in that order; junction bases with no gene match: 11. The length of the CDR3 is 15 residues. The germline V gene has CDR1 DFQATT and CDR2 SNEGSKA (reference sequence). This CDR3 reads CSARWHQGANNEQYF. The CDR3 DNA reads TGCAGTGCTAGATGGCACCAGGGGGCAAACAACGAGCAGTACTTC.